A single sample gave rise to the 3 T cell receptor beta chains below, sequenced in a study of cytomegalovirus exposure and HLA in healthy donors (dated by TCRdb to 2017 to 2019). To prepare the library, the immunoSEQ multiplex PCR assay was applied. For the multiplex PCR, a mixture combining 60 forward primers for TCR Vbeta segments and 13 reverse primers for TCR Jbeta segments was used. In its TCRdb copy, this immuneACCESS table keeps in-frame sequences only and misses some clones. Where compared with another copy, unresolved V genes explain less than half of these, and the others have no known cause. The sample data list fewer than 250,000 clones, and around 79% of these were observed just once. The ten largest make up more than 1.5% of the sample. The specimen sequenced was PBMCs. These receptors were collected from a woman aged 45-65 years in good health and CMV-seronegative.

This clone was found once. The chain combines TRBV6-5 with TRBJ1-2; 10 nucleotides line up with TRBD1. The length of the CDR3 is 16 residues. J was trimmed by 5 bases and V by 2 bases; bases with no gene match: 8. Germline lookup yields CDR1 MNHEY and CDR2 SVGAGI. The CDR3 spells CASSYPGQGEIYGYTF. The DNA of the CDR3 is TGTGCCAGCAGTTACCCAGGACAGGGGGAGATATATGGCTACACCTTC.

This chain links TRBV10-2 with TRBJ2-3; 12 positions agree with TRBD2. Germline V lookup: CDR1 WSHSY, CDR2 SAAADI. V dropped 6 bases and J dropped 5; count of bases not matched to a gene: 18. The CDR3 has 19 amino acids. The CDR3 spells CASRSEVGLAGARGDTQYF. Written as DNA, the CDR3 is TGCGCCAGCAGGTCTGAGGTGGGACTAGCGGGCGCAAGGGGAGATACGCAGTATTTT.

The chain uses TRBV9 and TRBJ2-2; D ambiguous. V lost 1 base to trimming and J lost 7 bases, with 8 bases between them. The germline CDR1 and CDR2 sequences are SGDLS and YYNGEE. The CDR3 loop spans 13 amino acids. In DNA form, the CDR3 reads TGTGCCAGCAGCGTAACGGGTATCGGGGAGCTGTTTTTT. Its protein is CASSVTGIGELFF.